This T cell receptor (beta chain) derives from a study of regulatory and conventional T cells in RAG deficiency. V lost 0 bases and J 4 bases, leaving 1 base between the germline ends. The CDR3 has 12 amino acids. Per the germline V gene, CDR1 is SGHNT and CDR2 is YYREEE (reference sequence). Study-level results: In Omenn syndrome, sorted "Tregs" may be peripherally activated cells. Omenn patients showed >80% Treg-Tconv overlap and shorter CDR3 lengths.

About this clone itself: Its antigen is unidentified.

Here immunoSEQ multiplex PCR was the method, and the copy in TCRdb shows in-frame clones only, minus some. The sample has about 1,000 clones, approximately 85% seen once. The eight patients with RAG deficiency had SCID (one), Omenn syndrome (two), or CID/atypical SCID (five). This chain links TRBV5-4 with TRBJ1-4; D unclear. The TCR was taken from a human donor with RAG deficiency presenting as severe combined immunodeficiency. The sample taken for sequencing was CD8+ T cells sorted from blood. In DNA, the CDR3 is TGTGCCAGCAGCTTGGGTAATGAAAAACTGTTTTTT. Protein: CASSLGNEKLFF. The variable domain in full, with the rest retrieved from reference TRBV5-4 and TRBJ1-4, is ETGVTQSPTHLIKTRGQQVTLRCSSQSGHNTVSWYQQALGQGPQFIFQYYREEENGRGNFPPRFSGLQFPNYSSELNVNALELDDSALYLCASSLGNEKLFFGSGTQLSVL.